This T cell receptor (beta chain) was observed in a study of CD8+CD57+ T cells in acquired aplastic anemia. V shed 5 bases and J shed 3 bases, with 14 bases lying between them. There are 15 residues in the CDR3. Germline assignment: CDR1 SEHNR and CDR2 FQNEAQ (reference sequence). Patients chosen for sequencing had shown CD8+CD57+ cell expansion by flow cytometry. Regarding the study as a whole: Fewer than 30 CD8+ CDR3 sequences were shared between patients and controls.

A note on this clonotype: The antigen remains undetermined.

Both TCR beta VDJ combination and CDR3 sequence profiling were carried out. Genomic DNA was the template for this profiling. TCRdb ran MiXCR on the reads and lists one entry per CDR3 protein. The sample consists of around 180,000 distinct CDR3 sequences, less than 50% of them appearing once. The source of this sequence is a human donor with aplastic anemia. V and J are TRBV7-9 and TRBJ1-5, with D maybe TRBD1 (6 bases). Sequencing used sorted CD4+, CD8+, or CD8+CD57+ T cells (not recorded which) from PBMCs. The CDR3 DNA is TGTGCCAGCAGCAGGATAACAGGGTACAATCAGCCCCAGCATTTT. Its translation: CASSRITGYNQPQHF.